This passage covers 13 T cell receptor beta chains from one sample sequenced in a study of shared clonotypes between healthy human individuals. Libraries were prepared by immunoSEQ multiplex PCR; TCRdb keeps only in-frame clonotypes and omits some of them. The table lists approximately 2.1 million clones, approximately 93% of them singletons. Source material: naive CD4+ T cells from PBMCs. Subset here: CD45RA+ positively selected. Receptors were obtained from a man aged 18 to 30 in good health. Some clones in this sample may be carry-over from other donors' samples.

V is TRBV11-3 and J is TRBJ2-1; 8 positions agree with TRBD1. Germline CDR1 is SGHNT and CDR2 is YENEEA. Trimming at V came to 1 base and at J to 9 bases, leaving 14 bases not matched to a gene. The CDR3 consists of 17 residues. The CDR3 reads CASSLGGTGGGSREQFF. The DNA of the CDR3 is TGTGCCAGCAGCTTAGGGGGGACAGGCGGCGGTTCGCGTGAGCAGTTCTTC. Full variable domain (outside the CDR3, taken from reference TRBV11-3 and TRBJ2-1): EAGVVQSPRYKIIEKKQPVAFWCNPISGHNTLYWYLQNLGQGPELLIRYENEEAVDDSQLPKDRFSAERLKGVDSTLKIQPAELGDSAVYLCASSLGGTGGGSREQFFGPGTRLTVL.

This clone was seen a handful of times. This chain connects TRBV6-5 to TRBJ1-1; D perhaps matches TRBD1 (5 bases). In germline, CDR1 is MNHEY, CDR2 SVGAGI. Trimming stripped 8 bases from V and 0 bases from J, with 10 bases between. The CDR3 totals 13 residues. The CDR3 protein is CASVADMNTEAFF. The CDR3 bases are TGTGCCAGCGTTGCGGACATGAACACTGAAGCTTTCTTT.

This chain links TRBV6-1 with TRBJ1-5; TRBD1 is a possible D gene (6 bases). Trimming removed 3 bases at V and 7 bases at J, with 19 bases between. Germline CDR1 and CDR2: MNHNS and SASEGT. This CDR3 region has 16 residues. The CDR3 nucleotides are TGTGCCAGCAGTGAGCTGGGGGGGGGCCCATGGCAGCCCCAGCATTTT. Its translation is CASSELGGGPWQPQHF.

This clone was recorded once. The chain combines TRBV11-2 with TRBJ1-6; no reliable D call. CDR1 SGHAT and CDR2 FQNNGV come from the germline V gene. CDR3 size: 11 residues. The V end lost 0 bases, the J end lost 10 bases, and 1 base lay between the germline ends. CDR3 loop: CASSLESPLHF. The CDR3 DNA reads TGTGCCAGCAGCTTAGAGTCACCCCTCCACTTT.

The chain joins TRBV6-5 to TRBJ2-5; tentative D call: TRBD1 (6 bases). Trimming took off 5 bases at V and 5 bases at J, with 15 bases between the two ends. CDR3 size: 14 residues. Germline CDR1 reads MNHEY; CDR2 reads SVGAGI. The DNA of the CDR3 is TGTGCCAGCAGTACCATGACAGGTGGGGAGACCCAGTACTTC. Residues: CASSTMTGGETQYF.

This chain uses TRBV28 with TRBJ1-2, with TRBD1 as a possible D gene (6 bases). Germline loops: CDR1 MDHEN, CDR2 SYDVKM. CDR3 size: 14 residues. V lost 5 bases to trimming and J lost 4 bases, with 14 bases between them. The CDR3 DNA sequence: TGTGCCAGCAGTACCCTGACAGGACTCTATGGCTACACCTTC. Translated: CASSTLTGLYGYTF.

This clone was seen a single time. The CDR3 here is CASSWSSGANVLTF. Here the CDR3 DNA reads TGTGCCAGCAGTTGGAGTTCTGGGGCCAACGTCCTGACTTTC. The genes are TRBV25-1 and TRBJ2-6; D call uncertain. Trimming left V 5 bases short and J 1 base short, with 6 bases between. From germline, CDR1 is MGHDK and CDR2 SYGVNS. The CDR3 is 14 residues long.

The chain combines TRBV15 with TRBJ2-7, with TRBD1 as a possible D gene (5 bases). CDR3 size: 15 residues. Germline CDR1 reads LNHNV; CDR2 reads YYDKDF (reference sequence). V shed 3 bases and J shed 0 bases, with 12 bases lying between them. The CDR3, as DNA: TGTGCCACCAGCAGGACGACAGCCAGCTCCTACGAGCAGTACTTC. This translates into CATSRTTASSYEQYF.

The genes are TRBV18 and TRBJ1-1; 7 bases match TRBD1. The CDR3 runs 14 residues. From germline, CDR1 is KGHSH and CDR2 LQKENI. The trim removed 6 bases at V and 1 base at J, leaving 5 bases unmatched. CDR3 loop: CASSQRTGNTEAFF. The DNA of the CDR3 is TGTGCCAGCTCCCAAAGGACAGGGAACACTGAAGCTTTCTTT.

CDR3 sequence reads: CASSLLHRGADTQYF. CDR3 nucleotide sequence: TGTGCCAGCAGCTTACTTCATAGGGGGGCAGATACGCAGTATTTT. This rearrangement joins TRBV7-8 to TRBJ2-3; D may be TRBD1 or TRBD2 (6 bases each). Trimming removed 2 bases from V and 4 bases from J, with 13 bases in between. The CDR3 totals 15 residues. Germline CDR1 reads SGHVS; CDR2 reads FQNEAQ. Variable domain in full (rest from reference TRBV7-8 and TRBJ2-3): GAGVSQSPRYKVAKRGQDVALRCDPISGHVSLFWYQQALGQGPEFLTYFQNEAQLDKSGLPSDRFFAERPEGSVSTLKIQRTQQEDSAVYLCASSLLHRGADTQYFGPGTRLTVL.

This chain connects TRBV28 to TRBJ2-3, with D perhaps TRBD1 (6 bases). The ends were cut back, 5 bases at V and 4 bases at J, with 13 bases in the middle. Germline V CDR1 and CDR2: MDHEN, SYDVKM. The CDR3 loop spans 14 amino acids. The CDR3, as DNA: TGTGCCAGCAGTCCGAGGACAGCCCCAGATACGCAGTATTTT. Translating gives CASSPRTAPDTQYF.

V gene TRBV2 combines with J gene TRBJ1-1; D is perhaps TRBD1 (5 bases). The CDR3 covers 13 residues. The V and J ends lost 6 bases and 5 bases respectively, with 13 bases between them. Per the germline V gene, CDR1 is SNHLY and CDR2 is FYNNEI. The CDR3 DNA is TGTGCCAGCAGCCTCGGGACGGCGACTGAAGCTTTCTTT. Translation gives CASSLGTATEAFF.

The J gene is TRBJ1-3, the V gene TRBV6-5, with 11 bases lining up with TRBD1. The CDR3 has 16 amino acids. Trimming took 3 bases from V and 5 from J; bases not matched to a gene: 6. Germline-derived CDR1 and CDR2 are MNHEY and SVGAGI. The CDR3 protein is CASSYRGTGGRNTIYF. CDR3 DNA: TGTGCCAGCAGTTATAGGGGGACAGGGGGACGAAACACCATATATTTT.